Shown below are 15 T cell receptor beta chains from a single sample sequenced in a study of shared clonotypes between healthy human individuals. Sequencing was performed with immunoSEQ multiplex PCR; in TCRdb, only in-frame clones are kept and a portion is missing. The sample records approximately 530,000 clones, around 96% being singletons. The sequenced sample consisted of naive CD4+ T cells sorted from blood. The subset denotes: CD45RA+ positively selected. The receptors originated from a woman in her thirties in good health.

This sequence joins TRBV6-5 and TRBJ1-4; D may be TRBD1 (5 bases). The ends were cut back, 2 bases at V and 7 bases at J, with 14 bases in the middle. This CDR3 spans 15 amino acids. CDR1 is MNHEY, CDR2 SVGAGI, per germline. The CDR3 loop reads CASSYQATVGEKLFF. Written as DNA, the CDR3 is TGTGCCAGCAGTTACCAGGCGACAGTAGGTGAAAAACTGTTTTTT.

The chain couples TRBV7-9 to TRBJ2-5; D is undetermined. The V end lost 3 bases, the J end lost 6 bases, and 5 bases lay between the germline ends. The CDR3 extends over 11 amino acids. The V gene's germline CDR1 is SEHNR and CDR2 FQNEAQ (reference sequence). CDR3 amino acids: CASSLKKTQYF. The CDR3 nucleotides are TGTGCCAGCAGCTTGAAAAAGACCCAGTACTTC.

This clone was found once. The chain has TRBV6-7 and TRBJ1-5; D unresolved. TRBV6-7 is an ORF, and what it does is uncertain. The CDR3 has 16 residues. V shed 4 bases and J shed 5 bases, with 18 bases lying between them. The CDR3 reads CASSSVHSRGYQPQHF. For the CDR3, the DNA is TGTGCCAGCAGTTCCGTGCACAGCCGCGGGTATCAGCCCCAGCATTTT.

This chain connects TRBV23-1 to TRBJ1-1; 7 bases line up with TRBD1. TRBV23-1 is filed as an ORF, its function uncertain. V gave up 2 bases and J gave up 1 base; unmatched junction bases: 22. This CDR3 spans 21 amino acids. CDR3 residues: CASSQGGQTKGCGTPNTEAFF. CDR3 sequence (DNA): TGCGCCAGCAGTCAAGGGGGACAGACAAAAGGTTGTGGGACCCCGAACACTGAAGCTTTCTTT.

The sample holds one count of this clone. The rearrangement uses TRBV28 and TRBJ2-3, with 7 positions matching TRBD2. The V gene's germline CDR1 is MDHEN and CDR2 SYDVKM. After removal of 1 base from V and 4 bases from J, the junction contained 2 bases not matched to a gene. The CDR3 is 14 residues long. CDR3 amino acids: CASSLSGRADTQYF. The DNA for the CDR3 is TGTGCCAGCAGTTTATCGGGGAGGGCAGATACGCAGTATTTT.

In its sample, this clone was seen once. This rearrangement joins TRBV28 to TRBJ2-5; 11 bases are shared with TRBD2. Germline-derived CDR1 and CDR2 are MDHEN and SYDVKM. V shed 4 bases, J shed 4 bases, and the junction held 2 bases outside the gene matches. The CDR3 is 14 amino acids. CDR3: CASSWGLAVETQYF. DNA for the CDR3: TGTGCCAGCAGTTGGGGACTAGCGGTAGAGACCCAGTACTTC.

The V and J genes are TRBV4-1 and TRBJ2-1; tentative D call: TRBD2 (5 bases). The germline V and J ends were trimmed by 1 base and 5 bases, with 15 bases remaining between them. The CDR3 runs 16 residues. Germline V gives CDR1 MGHRA, CDR2 YSYEKL. This CDR3 is CASSQGLLRDNNEQFF. The CDR3 DNA reads as TGCGCCAGCAGCCAAGGCCTCCTCCGGGATAACAATGAGCAGTTCTTC.

Written as DNA, the CDR3 is TGTGCCAGCAGTACGGGTTCTGGGGCCAACGTCCTGACTTTC. This codes for CASSTGSGANVLTF. The gene calls are TRBV6-5 and TRBJ2-6; D is unresolved. The CDR3 is 14 amino acids. Trimming removed 5 bases at V and 1 base at J, with 6 bases between. Germline V lookup: CDR1 MNHEY, CDR2 SVGAGI.

This clone was observed once. J is TRBJ1-1 and V is TRBV28; D unclear. Germline loops: CDR1 MDHEN, CDR2 SYDVKM. V shed 2 bases and J shed 0 bases, with 10 bases lying between them. The CDR3 runs to 15 residues. CDR3 sequence reads: CASSLAQDMNTEAFF. The CDR3 DNA reads TGTGCCAGCAGTTTAGCCCAGGATATGAACACTGAAGCTTTCTTT. The full variable domain, completed using reference TRBV28 and TRBJ1-1, is DVKVTQSSRYLVKRTGEKVFLECVQDMDHENMFWYRQDPGLGLRLIYFSYDVKMKEKGDIPEGYSVSREKKERFSLILESASTNQTSMYLCASSLAQDMNTEAFFGQGTRLTVV.

The chain combines TRBV5-1 with TRBJ2-6; 8 nucleotides align to TRBD1. J gave up 4 bases and V 4 bases, and 10 bases lay outside the gene matches. CDR3 size: 17 residues. Germline V CDR1 and CDR2: SGHRS, YFSETQ. CDR3 bases: TGCGCCAGCAGCGCGTCCCGGGACAGGTCCGGGGCCAACGTCCTGACTTTC. It encodes CASSASRDRSGANVLTF.

This chain joins TRBV5-6 and TRBJ2-6; 8 bases fit TRBD1. With V trimmed by 7 bases and J by 0 bases, 9 bases remained unmatched. The CDR3 has 17 amino acids. Germline V CDR1 and CDR2: SGHDT, YYEEEE. The CDR3 region is CASGDRGLFSGANVLTF. The CDR3 coding sequence is TGTGCCAGCGGCGACAGGGGCCTGTTCTCTGGGGCCAACGTCCTGACTTTC.

The chain joins TRBV10-3 to TRBJ2-1; perhaps TRBD1 as D (5 bases). This CDR3 has 15 residues. Deletions cut 2 bases from V and 0 bases from J, with 8 bases between. Germline values: CDR1 ENHRY, CDR2 SYGVKD. The CDR3 reads CAISEGQSSYNEQFF. The CDR3 nucleotides are TGTGCCATCAGTGAGGGACAATCCTCCTACAATGAGCAGTTCTTC.

The V call is TRBV29-1, the J call TRBJ1-2; D gene uncertain. V dropped 7 bases and J dropped 0 bases, with 9 bases sitting between them. Germline values: CDR1 SQVTM, CDR2 ANQGSEA. This CDR3 comprises 12 residues. The chain's CDR3 is CSAWHSNYGYTF. CDR3 sequence (DNA): TGCAGCGCGTGGCACTCTAACTATGGCTACACCTTC.

The rearrangement joins TRBV27 to TRBJ1-2; D might be TRBD1 (5 bases). This CDR3 spans 15 amino acids. V lost 6 bases to trimming and J lost 4 bases, with 18 bases between them. CDR1 is MNHEY and CDR2 is SMNVEV in the germline V gene (reference sequence). CDR3 DNA: TGTGCCAGCAGGTCCCGGGTCGACAGTCTCTATGGCTACACCTTC. Amino acid sequence: CASRSRVDSLYGYTF.

The rearrangement uses TRBV19 and TRBJ2-2; D ambiguous. The CDR3 loop spans 14 amino acids. Looked up from germline, CDR1 is LNHDA and CDR2 is SQIVND (reference sequence). V was pared by 3 bases and J by 4 bases, with 9 bases between. The CDR3 bases are TGTGCCAGTAGTATCGAAGGTTTCACCGGGGAGCTGTTTTTT. Translation: CASSIEGFTGELFF. The variable domain in full, completed from reference TRBV19 and TRBJ2-2, reads DGGITQSPKYLFRKEGQNVTLSCEQNLNHDAMYWYRQDPGQGLRLIYYSQIVNDFQKGDIAEGYSVSREKKESFPLTVTSAQKNPTAFYLCASSIEGFTGELFFGEGSRLTVL.